The 4 T cell receptor beta chains given below trace back to one sample, sequenced in a study of cytomegalovirus exposure and HLA in healthy donors. Some clones are missing from TCRdb's copy, which holds only in-frame ones; the method was immunoSEQ multiplex PCR. The table has roughly 330,000 clones, about nine tenths seen once; the top ten hold approximately 1%. The material sequenced was PBMCs. The receptor set was obtained from a woman in her 30s in good health and CMV-seropositive.

V gene TRBV10-3 combines with J gene TRBJ2-7; weak D call: TRBD1 (6 bases). The CDR3 length is 14 residues. V lost 4 bases to trimming and J lost 1 base, with 11 bases between them. Germline CDR1 is ENHRY and CDR2 is SYGVKD. CDR3 nucleotide sequence: TGTGCCATCAGTGTTATGACAGGTTCCTACGAGCAGTACTTC. This encodes CAISVMTGSYEQYF.

The V gene is TRBV11-2, the J gene TRBJ2-7; D remains unclear. Germline values: CDR1 SGHAT, CDR2 FQNNGV. This CDR3 contains 12 residues. V lost 2 bases and J lost 3, with 5 bases in between. The CDR3 protein is CASSLSVYEQYF. The CDR3 DNA reads as TGTGCCAGCAGCTTATCAGTCTACGAGCAGTACTTC.

The chain employs TRBV5-6 and TRBJ2-7; D is undetermined. The V gene's germline CDR1 is SGHDT and CDR2 YYEEEE. The CDR3 totals 15 residues. Trimming cost V 4 bases and J 3 bases, with 17 bases left between them. CDR3 in amino acids: CASSPTERLVYEQYF. The CDR3 region has the DNA TGTGCCAGCAGCCCTACCGAGAGACTCGTCTACGAGCAGTACTTC.

V usage is TRBV7-2 and J usage is TRBJ2-5, with no clear D. CDR1 and CDR2 from the germline V gene are SGHTA and FQGNSA. This CDR3 contains 13 residues. The V end lost 2 bases, the J end lost 4 bases, and 8 bases lay between the germline ends. For the CDR3, the DNA is TGTGCCAGCAGCTTAATGACCCGAGAGACCCAGTACTTC. Its protein product is CASSLMTRETQYF.